A selection of T cell receptor beta chains follows, all from one sample in a study of T cells in Graves' hyperthyroidism and ophthalmopathy. TCRdb used MiXCR to reprocess the multiplex PCR reads, holding one entry per CDR3 protein. The table has some 400,000 distinct CDR3 sequences, approximately 13% seen once. The sequenced material came from blood. Receptors were obtained from a woman aged 55-69 years with Graves' hyperthyroidism. CDR3s include the opening cysteine and the closing phenylalanine or tryptophan. A D gene is named only where the DNA matches it firmly. Expanded clones get a size class; other rows say once, few or many, or leave the size out.

D gene | clone size | J gene | V gene | CDR3 protein | CDR3 DNA
TRBD2 | . | TRBJ2-4 | TRBV7-9 | CASSLLAGVDIQYF | TGTGCCAGCAGCCTTCTAGCGGGAGTTGACATTCAGTACTTC
. | many | TRBJ1-2 | TRBV11-2 | CASSTVAGSGYTF | TGTGCCAGCAGCACAGTGGCAGGATCGGGCTACACCTTC
. | . | TRBJ2-7 | TRBV28 | CASCRGYEQYF | TGTGCCAGCTGCAGGGGTTACGAGCAGTACTTC
. | many | TRBJ1-5 | TRBV12-3/TRBV12-4 | CASSSDGVQPQHF | TGTGCCAGCAGTTCCGATGGCGTCCAGCCCCAGCATTTT
TRBD1 | many | TRBJ1-1 | TRBV7-3 | CASSSDRDTEAFF | TGTGCCAGCAGCTCCGACAGGGACACTGAAGCTTTCTTT
TRBD1 | many | TRBJ1-6 | TRBV10-3 | CAISESRGGNSPLHF | TGTGCCATCAGTGAGTCCAGGGGGGGAAATTCACCCCTCCACTTT
. | many | TRBJ1-6 | TRBV28 | CASTSGPNNSPLHF | TGTGCCAGCACTTCGGGACCCAATAATTCACCCCTCCACTTT
. | many | TRBJ2-6 | TRBV18 | CASSPSLSFGANVLTF | TGTGCCAGCTCACCATCCCTATCTTTTGGGGCCAACGTCCTGACTTTC
. | many | TRBJ2-7 | TRBV6-5 | CASSYLSSAAYYEQYF | TGTGCCAGCAGTTACCTCAGTTCAGCGGCGTACTACGAGCAGTACTTC
. | . | TRBJ2-5 | TRBV28 | CASSPGGIQEAQYF | TGTGCCAGCAGTCCTGGGGGTATTCAAGAGGCCCAGTACTTC
. | many | TRBJ2-7 | TRBV11-3 | CASSSDSENYEQYF | TGTGCCAGCAGCTCGGATAGCGAAAACTACGAGCAGTACTTC
TRBD1 | many | TRBJ1-5 | TRBV28 | CASTTRPWDREVSNQPQHF | TGTGCCAGCACAACTCGCCCCTGGGACAGGGAGGTTAGCAATCAGCCCCAGCATTTT
TRBD1 | many | TRBJ1-2 | TRBV24-1 | CATSDDDRGNYGYTF | TGTGCCACCAGTGACGATGACAGGGGTAATTATGGCTACACCTTC
. | few | TRBJ2-2 | TRBV7-2 | CASSTVKGIGELFF | TGTGCCAGCAGCACCGTGAAGGGGATCGGGGAGCTGTTTTTT
. | few | TRBJ1-1 | TRBV3-1 | CASSQGLWAFF | TGTGCCAGCAGCCAGGGATTATGGGCTTTCTTT
. | . | TRBJ1-1 | TRBV30 | CASSKYLYTEAFF | TGTGCCAGTAGTAAATACTTATACACTGAAGCTTTCTTT
. | many | TRBJ2-7 | TRBV19 | CASSTDNSYEQYF | TGTGCCAGTAGTACGGACAACTCCTACGAGCAGTACTTC
. | few | TRBJ2-2 | TRBV2 | CASRTTRVTGELFF | TGTGCCAGCAGGACTACCCGAGTCACCGGGGAGCTGTTTTTT
TRBD1 | many | TRBJ1-5 | TRBV28 | CASSPDRGIQPQHF | TGTGCCAGCAGCCCAGACAGGGGGATTCAGCCCCAGCATTTT